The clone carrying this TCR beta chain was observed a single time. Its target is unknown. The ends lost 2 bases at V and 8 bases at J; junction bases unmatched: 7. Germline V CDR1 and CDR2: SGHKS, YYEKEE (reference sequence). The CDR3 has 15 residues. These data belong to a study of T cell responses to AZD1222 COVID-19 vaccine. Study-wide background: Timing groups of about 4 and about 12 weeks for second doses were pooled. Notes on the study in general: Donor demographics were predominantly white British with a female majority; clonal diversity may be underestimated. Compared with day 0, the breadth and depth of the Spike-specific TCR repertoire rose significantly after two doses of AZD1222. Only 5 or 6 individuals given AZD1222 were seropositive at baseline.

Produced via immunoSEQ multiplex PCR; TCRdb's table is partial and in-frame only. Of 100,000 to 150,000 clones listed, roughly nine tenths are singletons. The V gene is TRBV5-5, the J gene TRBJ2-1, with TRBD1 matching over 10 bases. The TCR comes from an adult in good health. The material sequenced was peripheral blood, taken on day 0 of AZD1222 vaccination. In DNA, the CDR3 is TGTGCCAGCAGCTTCGACAGGGGGCAAATAGATGAGCAGTTCTTC. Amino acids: CASSFDRGQIDEQFF. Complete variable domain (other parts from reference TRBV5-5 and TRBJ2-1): DAGVTQSPTHLIKTRGQQVTLRCSPISGHKSVSWYQQVLGQGPQFIFQYYEKEERGRGNFPDRFSARQFPNYSSELNVNALLLGDSALYLCASSFDRGQIDEQFFGPGTRLTVL.